The entry below gives a single TCR beta chain sequence along with its context. This table comes from immunoSEQ multiplex PCR, and its TCRdb copy is limited to in-frame clones, with some not included. The data show fewer than 85,000 clones, just over 90% seen once. This record comes from a study of T cell changes during pregnancy in multiple sclerosis. Trimming took 0 bases from V and 7 from J; bases not matched to a gene: 6. The CDR3 is 16 amino acids. From germline, CDR1 is MNHEY and CDR2 SMNVEV (reference sequence). This TCR was recovered from a female donor in good health, enrolled as a control in a pregnancy study. The chain uses TRBV27 and TRBJ1-4; 9 bases are a match to TRBD1. Specimen: peripheral blood, collected after pregnancy. The CDR3 DNA reads TGTGCCAGCAGTTTATCGGGGACAGGGCGGGCTGAAAAACTGTTTTTT. It is translated as CASSLSGTGRAEKLFF.